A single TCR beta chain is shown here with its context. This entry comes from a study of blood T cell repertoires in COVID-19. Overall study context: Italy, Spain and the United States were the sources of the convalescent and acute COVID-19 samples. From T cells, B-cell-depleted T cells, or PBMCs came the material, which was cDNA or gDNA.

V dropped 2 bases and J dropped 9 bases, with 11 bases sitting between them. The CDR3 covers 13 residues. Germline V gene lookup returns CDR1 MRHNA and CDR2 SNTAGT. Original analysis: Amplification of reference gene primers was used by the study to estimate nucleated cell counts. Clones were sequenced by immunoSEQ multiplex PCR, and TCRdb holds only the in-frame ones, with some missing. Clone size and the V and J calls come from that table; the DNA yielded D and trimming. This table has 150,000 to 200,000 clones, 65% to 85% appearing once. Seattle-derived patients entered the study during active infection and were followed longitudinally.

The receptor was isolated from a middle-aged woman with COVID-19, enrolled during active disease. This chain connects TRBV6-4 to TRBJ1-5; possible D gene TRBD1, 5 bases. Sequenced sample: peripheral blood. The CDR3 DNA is TGTGCCAGCAGTGACGGCCTCGACAGGCCCCAGCATTTT. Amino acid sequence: CASSDGLDRPQHF.